This paragraph covers one T cell receptor (beta chain) sequence. The V and J ends lost 0 bases and 4 bases, in that order; junction bases with no gene match: 2. Germline CDR1 is LGHNA and CDR2 is YNFKEQ. The CDR3 is 14 residues long. This specimen belongs to a study of blood T cell repertoires in COVID-19. Libraries were prepared by immunoSEQ multiplex PCR; TCRdb keeps only in-frame clonotypes and omits some of them. The sample carries 250,000 to 350,000 clones, about 81% recorded once. The sample consisted of peripheral blood. The TCR sequence derives from a human donor with COVID-19, enrolled during active disease. The donor label of this sample is uncertain. The rearrangement joins TRBV4-2 to TRBJ2-5, with 7 bases aligning to TRBD1. CDR3 sequence (DNA): TGTGCCAGCAGCCAAGATGACAGGGCAGAGACCCAGTACTTC. Translating it yields CASSQDDRAETQYF.